This paragraph covers one T cell receptor beta chain sequence. In the original analysis: Quantification of nucleated cells was approximated via reference gene primer amplification. The protocol was immunoSEQ multiplex PCR, while the TCRdb copy is restricted to in-frame clones and leaves out a portion. The V and J calls and clone size were taken over from that table, and D and trimming were inferred from the DNA. The sample has 85,000 to 100,000 clones; around nine tenths are singletons. This sample is drawn from a study of blood T cell repertoires in COVID-19. CDR1 and CDR2 (germline): MDHEN, SYDVKM. V dropped 5 bases and J dropped 3 bases, with 15 bases sitting between them. This CDR3 has 15 amino acids.

The gene calls are TRBV28 and TRBJ2-3; D perhaps matches TRBD2 (7 bases). Sequenced sample: peripheral blood. The TCR originated in a woman aged 55-70 years with COVID-19, enrolled during active disease. The chain's CDR3 is CASSGRGAGTDTQYF. DNA of the CDR3: TGTGCCAGCAGTGGACGGGGGGCCGGGACAGATACGCAGTATTTT.